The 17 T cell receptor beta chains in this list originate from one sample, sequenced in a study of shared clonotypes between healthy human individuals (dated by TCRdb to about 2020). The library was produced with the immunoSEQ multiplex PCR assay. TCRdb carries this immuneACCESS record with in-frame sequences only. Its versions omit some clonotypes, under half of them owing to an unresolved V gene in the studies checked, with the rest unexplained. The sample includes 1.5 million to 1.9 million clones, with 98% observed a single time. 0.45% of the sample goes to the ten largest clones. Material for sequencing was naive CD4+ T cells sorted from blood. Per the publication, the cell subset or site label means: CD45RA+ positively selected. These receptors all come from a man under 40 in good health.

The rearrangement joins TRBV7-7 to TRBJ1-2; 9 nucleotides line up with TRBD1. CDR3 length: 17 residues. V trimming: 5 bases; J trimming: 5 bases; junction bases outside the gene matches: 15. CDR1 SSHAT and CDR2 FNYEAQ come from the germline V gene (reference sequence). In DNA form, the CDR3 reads TGTGCCAGCAGCCCCCCCCTCCAACAGGGGGCAGATTATGGCTACACCTTC. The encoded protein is CASSPPLQQGADYGYTF.

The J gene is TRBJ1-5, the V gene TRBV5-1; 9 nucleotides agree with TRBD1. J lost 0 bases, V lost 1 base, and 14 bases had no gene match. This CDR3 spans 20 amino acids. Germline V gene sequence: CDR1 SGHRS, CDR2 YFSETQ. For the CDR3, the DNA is TGCGCCAGCAGCTTGAGGATTTCGGGACAGGGCGTATATAGCAATCAGCCCCAGCATTTT. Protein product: CASSLRISGQGVYSNQPQHF.

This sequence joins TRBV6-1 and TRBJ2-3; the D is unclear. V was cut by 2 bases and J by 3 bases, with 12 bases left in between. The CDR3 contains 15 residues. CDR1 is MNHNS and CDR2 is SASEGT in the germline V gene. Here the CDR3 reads CASSESSFPTDTQYF. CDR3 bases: TGTGCCAGCAGTGAATCGAGTTTCCCGACAGATACGCAGTATTTT.

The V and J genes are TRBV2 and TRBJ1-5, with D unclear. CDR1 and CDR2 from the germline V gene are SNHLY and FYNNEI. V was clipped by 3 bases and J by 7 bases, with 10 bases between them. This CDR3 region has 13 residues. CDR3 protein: CASSDVGSQPQHF. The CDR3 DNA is TGTGCCAGCAGTGACGTGGGTTCCCAGCCCCAGCATTTT. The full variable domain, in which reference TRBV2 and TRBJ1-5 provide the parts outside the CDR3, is EPEVTQTPSHQVTQMGQEVILRCVPISNHLYFYWYRQILGQKVEFLVSFYNNEISEKSEIFDDQFSVERPDGSNFTLKIRSTKLEDSAMYFCASSDVGSQPQHFGDGTRLSIL.

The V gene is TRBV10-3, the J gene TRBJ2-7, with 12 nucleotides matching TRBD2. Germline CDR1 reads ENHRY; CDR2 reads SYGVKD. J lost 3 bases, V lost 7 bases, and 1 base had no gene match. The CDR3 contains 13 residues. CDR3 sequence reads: CAITGLAGYEQYF. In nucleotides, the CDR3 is TGTGCCATCACGGGACTAGCGGGCTACGAGCAGTACTTC.

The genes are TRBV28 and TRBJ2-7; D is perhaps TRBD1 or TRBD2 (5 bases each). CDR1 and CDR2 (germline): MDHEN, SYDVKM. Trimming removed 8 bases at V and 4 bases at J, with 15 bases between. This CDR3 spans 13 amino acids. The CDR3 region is CASVMGVGYEQYF. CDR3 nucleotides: TGTGCCAGCGTAATGGGGGTCGGTTACGAGCAGTACTTC. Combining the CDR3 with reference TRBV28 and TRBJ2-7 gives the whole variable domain DVKVTQSSRYLVKRTGEKVFLECVQDMDHENMFWYRQDPGLGLRLIYFSYDVKMKEKGDIPEGYSVSREKKERFSLILESASTNQTSMYLCASVMGVGYEQYFGPGTRLTVT.

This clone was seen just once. The CDR3 DNA reads TGCGCCAGCAGTCTCGCGGGGCTATACAATGAGCAGTTCTTC. Its protein product is CASSLAGLYNEQFF. The chain couples TRBV4-1 to TRBJ2-1; perhaps TRBD2 as D (6 bases). Germline V CDR1 and CDR2: MGHRA, YSYEKL. V was clipped by 6 bases and J by 4 bases, with 13 bases between them. This CDR3 region has 14 residues.

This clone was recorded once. CDR3 nucleotides: TGTGGGGCGGGAGGATTGGACGAGCAGTACTTC. Residues: CGAGGLDEQYF. The rearrangement joins TRBV10-3 to TRBJ2-7, with 8 bases fitting TRBD2. Germline V gene data show CDR1 as ENHRY and CDR2 as SYGVKD. The CDR3 loop spans 11 amino acids.

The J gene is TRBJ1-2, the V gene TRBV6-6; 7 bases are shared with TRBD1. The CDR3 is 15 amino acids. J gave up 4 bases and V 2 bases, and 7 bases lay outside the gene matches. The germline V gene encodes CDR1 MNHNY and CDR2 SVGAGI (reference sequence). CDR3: CASSYGGTDIYGYTF. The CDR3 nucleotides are TGTGCCAGCAGTTACGGGGGGACAGACATCTATGGCTACACCTTC.

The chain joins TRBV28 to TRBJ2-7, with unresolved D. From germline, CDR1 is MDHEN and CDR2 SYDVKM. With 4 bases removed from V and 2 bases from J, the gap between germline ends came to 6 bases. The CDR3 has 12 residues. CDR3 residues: CASSYRTYEQYF. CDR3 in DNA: TGTGCCAGCAGTTACAGAACCTACGAGCAGTACTTC.

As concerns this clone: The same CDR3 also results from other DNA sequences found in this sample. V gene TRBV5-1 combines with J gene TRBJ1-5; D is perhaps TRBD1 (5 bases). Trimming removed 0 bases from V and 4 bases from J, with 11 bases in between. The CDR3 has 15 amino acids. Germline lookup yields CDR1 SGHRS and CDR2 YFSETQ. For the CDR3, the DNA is TGCGCCAGCAGCTTGGGGGGGACTAGTAATCAGCCCCAGCATTTT. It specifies CASSLGGTSNQPQHF. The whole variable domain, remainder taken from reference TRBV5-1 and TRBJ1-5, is KAGVTQTPRYLIKTRGQQVTLSCSPISGHRSVSWYQQTPGQGLQFLFEYFSETQRNKGNFPGRFSGRQFSNSRSEMNVSTLELGDSALYLCASSLGGTSNQPQHFGDGTRLSIL.

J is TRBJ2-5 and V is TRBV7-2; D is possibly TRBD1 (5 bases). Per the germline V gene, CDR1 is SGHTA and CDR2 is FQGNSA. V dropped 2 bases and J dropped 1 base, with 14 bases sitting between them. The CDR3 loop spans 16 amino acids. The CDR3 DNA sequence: TGTGCCAGCAGCTTAAATCCCGGACAAGTCCAAGAGACCCAGTACTTC. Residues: CASSLNPGQVQETQYF.

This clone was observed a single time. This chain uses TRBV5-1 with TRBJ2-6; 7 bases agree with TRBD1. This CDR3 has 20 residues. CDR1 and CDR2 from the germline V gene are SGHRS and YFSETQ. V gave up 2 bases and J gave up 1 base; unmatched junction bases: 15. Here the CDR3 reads CASSFQTLQGVGSGANVLTF. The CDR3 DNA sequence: TGCGCCAGCAGCTTCCAAACTCTCCAGGGGGTTGGGTCTGGGGCCAACGTCCTGACTTTC.

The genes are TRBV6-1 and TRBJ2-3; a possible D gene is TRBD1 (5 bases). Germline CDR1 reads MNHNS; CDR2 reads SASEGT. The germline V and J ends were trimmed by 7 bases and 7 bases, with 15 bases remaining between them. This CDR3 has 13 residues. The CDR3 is CASMRTSGYTQYF. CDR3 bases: TGTGCCAGCATGCGCACCTCAGGGTATACGCAGTATTTT.

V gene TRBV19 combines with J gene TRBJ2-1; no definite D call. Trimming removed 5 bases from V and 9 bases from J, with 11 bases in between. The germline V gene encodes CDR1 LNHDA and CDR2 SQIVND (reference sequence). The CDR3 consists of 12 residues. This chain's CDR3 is CASSQAPTEQFF. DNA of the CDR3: TGTGCCAGTAGTCAGGCACCCACTGAGCAGTTCTTC.

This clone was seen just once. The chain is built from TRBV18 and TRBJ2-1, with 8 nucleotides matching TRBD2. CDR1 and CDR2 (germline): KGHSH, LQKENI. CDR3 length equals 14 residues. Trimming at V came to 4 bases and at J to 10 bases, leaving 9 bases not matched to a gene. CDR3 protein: CASSLHPTSDEQFF. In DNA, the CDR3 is TGTGCCAGCTCACTCCATCCGACTAGCGACGAGCAGTTCTTC.

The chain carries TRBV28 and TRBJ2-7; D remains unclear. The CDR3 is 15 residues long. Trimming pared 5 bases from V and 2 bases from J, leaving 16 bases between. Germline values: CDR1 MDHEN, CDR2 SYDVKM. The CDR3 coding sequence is TGTGCCAGCAGTCTGACCCCTGGTATGACCTACGAGCAGTACTTC. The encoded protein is CASSLTPGMTYEQYF.